This T cell receptor (beta chain) was identified in a study of CD8 T cells in ankylosing spondylitis. V shed 6 bases and J shed 4 bases, with 21 bases lying between them. Germline assignment: CDR1 SQVTM and CDR2 ANQGSEA. The CDR3 loop spans 15 amino acids. TCRdb reanalysed the 5' RACE reads using MiXCR and keeps one entry per CDR3 protein. This repertoire shows 300,000 to 350,000 distinct CDR3 sequences, about a fifth found once; its top ten account for roughly 3.4%. This clonotype was seen only a few times. The specimen sequenced was blood, either unsorted or a sorted T cell fraction (not recorded which). The sequence was collected from a female donor with ankylosing spondylitis or in good health (not recorded which). The rearrangement uses TRBV29-1 and TRBJ1-1; D is possibly TRBD1 (6 bases). The CDR3 here is CSVLLRGLRGTEAFF. In DNA, the CDR3 is TGCAGCGTGCTACTGCGGGGGCTAAGGGGCACTGAAGCTTTCTTT.